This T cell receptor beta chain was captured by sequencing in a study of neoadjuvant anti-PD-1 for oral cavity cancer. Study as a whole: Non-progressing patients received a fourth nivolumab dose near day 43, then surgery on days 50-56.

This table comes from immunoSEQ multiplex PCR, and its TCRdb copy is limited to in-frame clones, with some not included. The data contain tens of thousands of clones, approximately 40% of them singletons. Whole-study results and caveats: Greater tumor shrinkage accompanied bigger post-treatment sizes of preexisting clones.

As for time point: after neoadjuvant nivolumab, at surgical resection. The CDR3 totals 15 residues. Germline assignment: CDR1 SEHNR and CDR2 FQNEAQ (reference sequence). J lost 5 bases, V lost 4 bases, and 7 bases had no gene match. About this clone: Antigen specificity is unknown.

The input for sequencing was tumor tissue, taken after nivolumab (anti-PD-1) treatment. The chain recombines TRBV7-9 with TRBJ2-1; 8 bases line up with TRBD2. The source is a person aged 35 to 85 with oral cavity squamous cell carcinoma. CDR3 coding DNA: TGTGCCAGCAGCTCGCGCGGGACTAGTGACAATGAGCAGTTCTTC. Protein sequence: CASSSRGTSDNEQFF.